A selection of T cell receptor beta chains follows, all from one sample in a study of cytomegalovirus exposure and HLA in healthy donors. Profiled with immunoSEQ multiplex PCR; TCRdb holds only in-frame clones, not every one. The data hold around 150,000 clones, with about 82% observed a single time. Sequenced: PBMCs. The source of these receptors is a male donor in good health and CMV-seronegative. CDR3s include the opening cysteine and the closing phenylalanine or tryptophan. D genes are given only for firm matches. Not every row has a clone size; where given, it reads once, few, many or a size class.

cdr3_nt,cdr3_aa,v_call,j_call,d_call,clone_size
TGTGCCAGTAGTTCTAATTCGGAGCTGTTTTTT,CASSSNSELFF,TRBV19,TRBJ2-2,.,.
TGCGCCAGCAGCCAAAATGAACAGGCGAACACCGGGGAGCTGTTTTTT,CASSQNEQANTGELFF,TRBV4-3,TRBJ2-2,.,once
TGTGCCAGCAGCCACCCTGCGGGAGGAAAGGGTTACATTCAGTACTTC,CASSHPAGGKGYIQYF,TRBV5-6,TRBJ2-4,TRBD2,.
TGTGCCAGCAGCCCACCCCTGGGGGGGAAGGAGGAAAAACTGTTTTTT,CASSPPLGGKEEKLFF,TRBV7-9,TRBJ1-4,.,.
TGCGCCAGCAGCCAGGGGAGGACGCAAGAGACCCAGTACTTC,CASSQGRTQETQYF,TRBV4-3,TRBJ2-5,.,.
TGCAGCGGACGTGCAGGGGGCACTGAAGCTTTCTTT,CSGRAGGTEAFF,TRBV29-1,TRBJ1-1,TRBD1,.
TGTGCCAGCAGTGAACCGGGAGAGCAGTACTTC,CASSEPGEQYF,TRBV6-1,TRBJ2-7,.,.
TGCGCCAGCAGTCGGGGGGGGGATCAGCCCCAGCATTTT,CASSRGGDQPQHF,TRBV5-1,TRBJ1-5,.,.
TGCAGCGTTATCTCCGGGAATGAAAAACTGTTTTTT,CSVISGNEKLFF,TRBV29-1,TRBJ1-4,.,few
TGTGCCAGCAGTTCGCTCAGGGGGCAATGGACTGAAGCTTTCTTT,CASSSLRGQWTEAFF,TRBV28,TRBJ1-1,TRBD1,.
TGTGCCAGCAGTTATCGGGCAGGGTACGAGCAGTACTTC,CASSYRAGYEQYF,TRBV6-5,TRBJ2-7,.,.
TGTGCCAGCAGCTTAGGTGTTTTCTACGAGCAGTACTTC,CASSLGVFYEQYF,TRBV7-8,TRBJ2-7,.,.
TGTGCCAGCAGCCAAGGACAGGGGGTGGGGGAGACCCAGTACTTC,CASSQGQGVGETQYF,TRBV4-2,TRBJ2-5,TRBD1,.
TGTGCCAGCAGCCCTCAGGGGGCGAAAGGAAACACCATATATTTT,CASSPQGAKGNTIYF,TRBV7-9,TRBJ1-3,TRBD1,.
TGTGCCGGGCTTTGGGGGCGCGATACGCAGTATTTT,CAGLWGRDTQYF,TRBV30,TRBJ2-3,.,.
TGTGCCAGCAGCCCCGGGTGGGGGACTAAGGACTATGGCTACACCTTC,CASSPGWGTKDYGYTF,TRBV7-8,TRBJ1-2,.,.
TGTGCAAGTCGCTTAGCGCAGGGGTCCGTTTACAATGAGCAGTTCTTC,CASRLAQGSVYNEQFF,TRBV12-2,TRBJ2-1,.,few
TGTGCCAGTAGTATAGTTGGCACCGAGGATGGCGAGACCCAGTACTTC,CASSIVGTEDGETQYF,TRBV19,TRBJ2-5,.,.
TGCGCCAGCAGCTTCGACATGAACACAGATACGCAGTATTTT,CASSFDMNTDTQYF,TRBV5-1,TRBJ2-3,.,.
TGTGCCAGCAGCTTAGTGCGGTACGAGCAGTACTTC,CASSLVRYEQYF,TRBV7-2,TRBJ2-7,.,.